This T cell receptor beta chain came from a study of T cells in localized non-small cell lung cancer. The length of the CDR3 is 16 residues. Deletions cut 5 bases from V and 4 bases from J, with 20 bases between. Germline lookup yields CDR1 SEHNR and CDR2 FQNEAQ (reference sequence). Concerning this clone: Its antigen is currently unknown.

Sequenced by immunoSEQ multiplex PCR; TCRdb stores in-frame clones only, minus some. The table records around 91,000 clones, roughly 86% of them present only once. Findings of the study overall: Patients showing higher blood T cell density tended to see longer overall survival.

The sample was peripheral blood, taken before any cancer treatment. This receptor was taken from a man aged 40 to 70 with stage I squamous cell lung carcinoma. The chain combines TRBV7-9 with TRBJ1-1, with a possible D match to TRBD1 (6 bases). DNA of the CDR3: TGTGCCAGCAGCACGCAGGGGACGCTTGCATCCACTGAAGCTTTCTTT. Protein product: CASSTQGTLASTEAFF. Looking up the rest from reference TRBV7-9 and TRBJ1-1 gives the full variable domain: DTGVSQNPRHKITKRGQNVTFRCDPISEHNRLYWYRQTLGQGPEFLTYFQNEAQLEKSRLLSDRFSAERPKGSFSTLEIQRTEQGDSAMYLCASSTQGTLASTEAFFGQGTRLTVV.